Below, one T cell receptor beta chain is given with its context. Its antigen is unidentified. The PCR made use of 60 Vbeta and 13 Jbeta primers. Measured with immunoSEQ multiplex PCR; TCRdb has only the in-frame clones, and not every one. The profile shows around 94,000 clones, 70% to 85% of them singletons. Germline-derived CDR1 and CDR2 are GTSNPN and SVGIG (reference sequence). The CDR3 totals 14 residues. V lost 0 bases and J lost 3; bases outside the gene matches: 3. The data were obtained in a study of cytomegalovirus exposure and HLA in healthy donors. Study results and caveats: In a later analysis, common viral pathogens appeared linked to several of the most significant clusters. Later work showed greater clonal expansion in HLA-associated TCR beta chains than in equally common others. It was taken for granted in presence/absence analyses that sequencing depth across donors was roughly uniform.

The sequence was obtained from a human donor in good health. Sequenced sample: PBMCs. The V call is TRBV30, the J call TRBJ1-2, with TRBD1 matching 8 bases. The CDR3 protein is CAWSVGRGHYGYTF. The CDR3, as DNA: TGTGCCTGGAGTGTGGGCAGGGGGCACTATGGCTACACCTTC.